This T cell receptor beta chain appears in the sequencing data of a study of shared clonotypes between healthy human individuals. Generated by immunoSEQ multiplex PCR, the TCRdb table keeps only in-frame clones and is missing some. This table holds 550,000 to 750,000 clones, 92% found once. Selected positively for CCR7 and CD45RO-negative, naive CD8 cells excluded terminally differentiated effector memory CD45RA+ cells. The sequenced sample consisted of naive CD8+ T cells sorted from blood. This sequence originates from a young man in good health.

CDR3 loop: CSAERDSQFF. The CDR3 DNA sequence: TGCAGCGCAGAAAGGGACAGTCAGTTCTTC. The chain joins TRBV29-1 to TRBJ2-1, with TRBD1 matching 7 bases. From germline, CDR1 is SQVTM and CDR2 ANQGSEA. The CDR3 has 10 residues. Trimming at V came to 7 bases and at J to 13 bases, leaving 7 bases not matched to a gene.